The sample holds many counts of the clone carrying this T cell receptor beta chain. Its antigen is currently unknown. This record comes from a study of CD8+CD57+ T cells in acquired aplastic anemia. Study-level background: DNA recovered from sorted CD4+ and CD8+ cells had a mean of 3.2 ug.

Whole-study findings and limits: Patients were compared with controls for CD8+ Simpson's diversity, and no significant difference emerged. Fewer than 35 sequences, all CD8+ CDR3, were shared between patients and controls.

Profiling of TCR beta VDJ combinations and CDR3 sequences used genomic DNA as template. TCRdb re-called the reads with MiXCR, one entry per CDR3 protein. The table has about 150,000 distinct CDR3 sequences, 40% to 65% seen once. Those patients picked for sequencing had displayed CD8+CD57+ cell expansion on flow cytometry. Patients had undergone no therapy by the time their blood was sampled. V lost 1 base to trimming and J lost 10 bases, with 14 bases between them. The CDR3 covers 14 residues. CDR1 is SEHNR and CDR2 is FQNEAQ in the germline V gene (reference sequence). The sequenced sample consisted of sorted CD4+, CD8+, or CD8+CD57+ T cells (not recorded which) from PBMCs. V is TRBV7-9 and J is TRBJ2-1; D is possibly TRBD1 or TRBD2 (6 bases each). The clonotype comes from a human donor with aplastic anemia. The CDR3 region has the DNA TGTGCCAGCAGCTTAGGGGATCCGGGGGCGGAGCAGTTCTTC. Translated: CASSLGDPGAEQFF. The variable domain in full, with the rest retrieved from reference TRBV7-9 and TRBJ2-1, is DTGVSQNPRHKITKRGQNVTFRCDPISEHNRLYWYRQTLGQGPEFLTYFQNEAQLEKSRLLSDRFSAERPKGSFSTLEIQRTEQGDSAMYLCASSLGDPGAEQFFGPGTRLTVL.